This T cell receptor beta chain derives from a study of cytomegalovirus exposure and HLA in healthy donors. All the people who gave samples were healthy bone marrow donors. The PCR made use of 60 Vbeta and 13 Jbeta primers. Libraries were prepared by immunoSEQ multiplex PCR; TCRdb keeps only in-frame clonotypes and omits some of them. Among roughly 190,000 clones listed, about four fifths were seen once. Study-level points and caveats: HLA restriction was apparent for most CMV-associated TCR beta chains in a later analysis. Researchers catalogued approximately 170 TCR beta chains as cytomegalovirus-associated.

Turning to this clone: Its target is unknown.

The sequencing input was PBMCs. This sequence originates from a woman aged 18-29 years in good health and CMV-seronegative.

In nucleotides, the CDR3 is TGTGCCAGCAGCCCGCGGACAGGACAGAGCTATGGCTACACCTTC. This gives the protein CASSPRTGQSYGYTF. The V and J genes are TRBV7-9 and TRBJ1-2, with TRBD1 matching over 7 bases. The CDR3 spans 15 residues. The V gene's germline CDR1 is SEHNR and CDR2 FQNEAQ (reference sequence). After removal of 5 bases from V and 4 bases from J, the junction contained 10 bases not matched to a gene.